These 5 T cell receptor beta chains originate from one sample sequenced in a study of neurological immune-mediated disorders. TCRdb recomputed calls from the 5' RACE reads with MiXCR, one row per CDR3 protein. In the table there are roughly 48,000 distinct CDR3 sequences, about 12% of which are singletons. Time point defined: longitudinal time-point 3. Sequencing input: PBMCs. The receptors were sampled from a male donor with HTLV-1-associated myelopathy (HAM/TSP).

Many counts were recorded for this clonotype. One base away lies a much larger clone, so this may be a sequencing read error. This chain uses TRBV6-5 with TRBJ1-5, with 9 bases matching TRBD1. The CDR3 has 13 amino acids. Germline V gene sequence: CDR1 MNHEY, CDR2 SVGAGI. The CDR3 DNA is TGTGTCAGCAGAGACAGGGGGAATCAGCCCCAGCATTTT. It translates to CVSRDRGNQPQHF.

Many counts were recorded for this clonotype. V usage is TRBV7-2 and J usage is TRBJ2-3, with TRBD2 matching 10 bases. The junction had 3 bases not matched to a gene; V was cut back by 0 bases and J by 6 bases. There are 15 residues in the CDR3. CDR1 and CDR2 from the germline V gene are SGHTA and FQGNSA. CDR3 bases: TGTGCCAGCAGCTTAGCGAGCGGGGGGGCGGATACGCAGTATTTT. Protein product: CASSLASGGADTQYF.

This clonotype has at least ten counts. The CDR3 DNA reads TGCGCCAGCAGCCCGGGACAGGGGAAGTGGGCTTTCTTT. It codes for CASSPGQGKWAFF. This rearrangement joins TRBV5-1 to TRBJ1-1; TRBD1 matches at 10 bases. This CDR3 is built from 13 residues. V gave up 4 bases and J gave up 11 bases; unmatched junction bases: 8. Germline CDR1 reads SGHRS; CDR2 reads YFSETQ.

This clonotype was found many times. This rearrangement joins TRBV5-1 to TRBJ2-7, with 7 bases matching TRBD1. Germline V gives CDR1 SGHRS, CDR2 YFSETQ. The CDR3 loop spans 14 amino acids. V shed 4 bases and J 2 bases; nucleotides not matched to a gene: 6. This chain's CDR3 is CASSRTGIPYEQYF. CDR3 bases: TGCGCCAGCAGCAGGACAGGTATTCCCTACGAGCAGTACTTC.

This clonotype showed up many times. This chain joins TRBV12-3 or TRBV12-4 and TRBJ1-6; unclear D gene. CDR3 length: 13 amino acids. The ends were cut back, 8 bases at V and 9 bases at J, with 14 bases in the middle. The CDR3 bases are TGTGCCAGCGTTAGAAGGGCGGGTTCACCCCTCCACTTT. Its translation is CASVRRAGSPLHF.